What follows is one T cell receptor (beta chain) and its context. The PCR had 60 Vbeta and 13 Jbeta primers. Produced via immunoSEQ multiplex PCR; TCRdb's table is partial and in-frame only. The sample shows about 210,000 clones, approximately 82% of them seen only once. This specimen comes from a study of cytomegalovirus exposure and HLA in healthy donors. Sequencing used PBMCs. This receptor was taken from a woman between 50 and 59 years old in good health and CMV-seropositive.

CDR3 sequence (DNA): TGTGCCAGCGTCGTGGGGGGGTTGGAGAACACTGAAGCTTTCTTT. Protein sequence: CASVVGGLENTEAFF. The rearrangement uses TRBV28 and TRBJ1-1; a possible D gene is TRBD1 (5 bases). V lost 8 bases and J 1 base, leaving 17 bases between the germline ends. Germline lookup yields CDR1 MDHEN and CDR2 SYDVKM. The CDR3 contains 15 residues.